Shown below are 2 T cell receptor beta chains from a single sample sequenced in a study of T cell clones after liver transplantation. TCRdb keeps only in-frame clones here, not all; method: immunoSEQ multiplex PCR. The sample holds approximately 22,000 clones, roughly 92% seen once. Specimen: CD8+ T cells from blood, collected approximately 26 months after liver transplant. The receptors stem from a human patient who received a liver transplant. The graft donor may have given rise to some T cells.

The chain links TRBV11-2 to TRBJ2-1; 12 positions agree with TRBD2. Germline V gives CDR1 SGHAT, CDR2 FQNNGV. V shed 10 bases and J 1 base; nucleotides not matched to a gene: 5. The CDR3 runs 15 residues. This chain's CDR3 is CATGTSGLSYNEQFF. The CDR3 region has the DNA TGTGCCACCGGGACTAGCGGGTTGTCCTACAATGAGCAGTTCTTC.

The chain has TRBV6-1 and TRBJ2-1; D is possibly TRBD2 (5 bases). Trimming cost V 1 base and J 8 bases, with 9 bases left between them. The CDR3 consists of 13 residues. Germline V gives CDR1 MNHNS, CDR2 SASEGT. The CDR3 nucleotides are TGTGCCAGCAGTGAAGATAGAGGGTATGAGCAGTTCTTC. Translated, it gives CASSEDRGYEQFF.